This T cell receptor beta chain was documented in a study of T cell changes during pregnancy in multiple sclerosis. The CDR3 has 15 amino acids. Germline V lookup: CDR1 SGDLS, CDR2 YYNGEE. Germline trimming cut 3 bases from V and 4 bases from J; bases unmatched to any gene: 5. Data came from immunoSEQ multiplex PCR; TCRdb stores just in-frame clones and leaves some out. The sample carries around 64,000 clones, over 90% recorded once. This sequence joins TRBV9 and TRBJ2-1; 9 bases are shared with TRBD2. This material consisted of CD8+ T cells from peripheral blood mononuclear cells, taken in the third trimester of pregnancy. The receptor comes from a female donor with multiple sclerosis, enrolled in a pregnancy study. CDR3 protein: CASSGRLAGYNEQFF. In DNA, the CDR3 is TGTGCCAGCAGCGGCCGTCTAGCGGGGTACAATGAGCAGTTCTTC. Filled out from reference TRBV9 and TRBJ2-1, the complete variable domain reads DSGVTQTPKHLITATGQRVTLRCSPRSGDLSVYWYQQSLDQGLQFLIQYYNGEERAKGNILERFSAQQFPDLHSELNLSSLELGDSALYFCASSGRLAGYNEQFFGPGTRLTVL.